The present entry profiles one T cell receptor (beta chain) with its context. This clone's antigen is unknown. Base qualities are not at hand, and no much larger clone is one base apart. This sample was taken from a study of cytotoxic CD8 clonotypes in ibrutinib-treated CLL (dated by TCRdb to the early 2020s). Notes on the research overall: The cohort had 11 relapsed/refractory and around 15 treatment-naive patients; 17 were IGHV unmutated. Responses were partial in 24 patients and complete in 2; after median around 72 months follow-up, about 14 stayed in remission and roughly twelve progressed. Response samples were taken after a median of 12 months on treatment, ranging from about 6 to 40 months. An average of roughly 250,000 productive templates and 94,082 productive rearrangements was obtained per sample. Longitudinal samples were obtainable from about 30% of the roughly 90 participants in the trial. Cryopreserved peripheral blood mononuclear cells were obtained before treatment, at response, and at either sustained remission or disease progression. Every remission and progressive disease sample was obtained while ibrutinib was still being received by the patients.

On a MiSeq, deep resolution sequencing aimed for a depth between 1 in 1 million and 1 in 200,000 T cells, with each clonotype covered about 9.9x on average. The immunoSEQ hsTCRB Kit was used to generate the TCR beta libraries. For the original study's pipeline: The data were analyzed with ImmunoSEQ Analyzer and ImmunoSEQ Data Assistant, and V, D and J gene assignments followed IMGT definitions. Clonality, with values ranging from 0 to 1, was calculated as one minus the normalized Shannon entropy of productive rearrangement frequencies. Only overrepresented clonotypes making up at least 0.05% of the repertoire of each patient were included in the public clonotype analysis. About twelve repertoires from age-matched healthy donors, obtained from immuneACCESS, served as clonality controls. As stored in TCRdb, this immuneACCESS dataset retains in-frame rearrangements with V and J assigned. A fraction of the clones does not appear; measured against another copy, unresolved V genes explain less than half of the discrepancy, and the remainder lacks a known reason. V and J calls and clone size are as listed in that table; D and trimming were resolved from the DNA. This sample is represented by tens of thousands of clones; 45% to 65% of them were singletons. Roughly 14% of the sample is held by the ten biggest clonotypes.

CDR1 and CDR2, looked up from the germline V gene, are ENHRY and SYGVKD. Clipping removes 2 bases from V and 1 base from J, with 9 as the unmatched junction base count. The CDR3 goes from the cysteine to the phenylalanine over 18 residues. The DNA shown is the 54-base CDR3, in frame from base 1. Overall study results and their limits: Public clonotypes were rare and either shrank or stayed stable during treatment, and the rise in clonality at ibrutinib response reflected expansion of private clonotypes. At baseline, clonality was higher than in age-matched healthy donors and showed a strong correlation with circulating CD8+ T-cell counts. An increase in clonality was observed at ibrutinib response, with clonality remaining stable during sustained remission and falling back toward baseline at progression. Sampling times were not matched between sustained-remission and progressing patients, and lymph node repertoires were not studied.

Explained via the paper, the time point label denotes: more than 10 months on ibrutinib. Roughly 1.8 micrograms of genomic DNA were extracted from cryopreserved PBMCs for TCR beta library preparation. Longitudinal blood samples from CLL patients receiving ibrutinib monotherapy were subjected to high-throughput TCR beta sequencing. Patients were enrolled in a phase 2 open-label single-center ibrutinib monotherapy trial. This receptor was obtained from a human donor with chronic lymphocytic leukemia. The receptor chain draws on TRBV10-3 and TRBJ2-2, and TRBD2 matches 8 of the central bases. Sequencing was performed on PBMCs, taken after 12 months of ibrutinib treatment. The base sequence is TGTGCCATCAGTGAGAGGGTTAGCGGGGCCGGGAACACCGGGGAGCTGTTTTTT. This gives the protein CAISERVSGAGNTGELFF.